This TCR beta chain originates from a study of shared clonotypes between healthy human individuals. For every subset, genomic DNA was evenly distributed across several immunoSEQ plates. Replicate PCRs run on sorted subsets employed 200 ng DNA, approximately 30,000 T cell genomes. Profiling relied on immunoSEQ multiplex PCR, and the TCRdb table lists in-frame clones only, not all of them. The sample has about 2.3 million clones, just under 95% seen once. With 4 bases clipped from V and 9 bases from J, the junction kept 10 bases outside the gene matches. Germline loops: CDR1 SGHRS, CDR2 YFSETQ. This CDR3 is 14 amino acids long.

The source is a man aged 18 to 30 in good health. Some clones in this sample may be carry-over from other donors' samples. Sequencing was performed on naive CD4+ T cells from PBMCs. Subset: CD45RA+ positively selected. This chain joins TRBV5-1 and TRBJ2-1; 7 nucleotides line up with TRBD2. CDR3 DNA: TGCGCCAGCAGCCCCACGACTAGCATTGGTGAGCAGTTCTTC. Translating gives CASSPTTSIGEQFF.